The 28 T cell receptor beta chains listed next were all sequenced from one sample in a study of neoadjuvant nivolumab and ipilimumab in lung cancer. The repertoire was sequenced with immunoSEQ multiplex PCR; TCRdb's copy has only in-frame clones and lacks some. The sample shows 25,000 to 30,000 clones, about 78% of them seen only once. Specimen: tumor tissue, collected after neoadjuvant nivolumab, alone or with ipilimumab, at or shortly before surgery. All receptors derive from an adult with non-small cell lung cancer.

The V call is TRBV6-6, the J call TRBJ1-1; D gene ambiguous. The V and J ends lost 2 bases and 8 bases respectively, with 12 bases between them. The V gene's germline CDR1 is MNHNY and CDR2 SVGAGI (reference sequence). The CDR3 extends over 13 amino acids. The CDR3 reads CASSYGIGREAFF. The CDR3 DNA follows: TGTGCCAGCAGTTACGGTATCGGCAGGGAAGCTTTCTTT.

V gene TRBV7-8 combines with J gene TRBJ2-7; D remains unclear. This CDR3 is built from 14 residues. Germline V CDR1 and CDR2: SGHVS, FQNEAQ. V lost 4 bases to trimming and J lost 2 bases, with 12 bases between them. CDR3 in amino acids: CASSSQYKAYEQYF. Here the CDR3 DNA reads TGTGCCAGCAGCTCCCAGTATAAGGCCTACGAGCAGTACTTC.

This CDR3 reads CASSLTGYGYTF. CDR3 sequence (DNA): TGTGCCAGCAGTCTGACAGGGTATGGCTACACCTTC. The chain links TRBV25-1 to TRBJ1-2; TRBD1 aligns across 7 bases. Germline CDR1 and CDR2: MGHDK and SYGVNS. This CDR3 comprises 12 residues. Losses at the gene ends were 5 bases for V and 5 bases for J; bases not matched to a gene: 2.

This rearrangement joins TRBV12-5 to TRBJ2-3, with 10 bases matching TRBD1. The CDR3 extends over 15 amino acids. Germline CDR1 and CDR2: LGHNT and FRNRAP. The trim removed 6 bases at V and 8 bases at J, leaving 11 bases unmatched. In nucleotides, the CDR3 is TGTGCTAGTGGCCGGGACAGGGGTGGGCTTAGTACGCAGTATTTT. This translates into CASGRDRGGLSTQYF.

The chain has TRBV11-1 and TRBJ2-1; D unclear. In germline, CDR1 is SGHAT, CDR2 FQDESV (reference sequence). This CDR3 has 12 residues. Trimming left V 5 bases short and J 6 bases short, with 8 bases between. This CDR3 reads CASSPESNEQFF. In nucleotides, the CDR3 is TGTGCCAGCAGCCCAGAGAGCAATGAGCAGTTCTTC.

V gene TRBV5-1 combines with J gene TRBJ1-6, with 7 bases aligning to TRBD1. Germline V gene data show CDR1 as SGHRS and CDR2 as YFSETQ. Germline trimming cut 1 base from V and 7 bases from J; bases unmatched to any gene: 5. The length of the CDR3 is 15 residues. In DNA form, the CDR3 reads TGCGCCAGCAGCTTGCGACAGGGTGGGAATTCACCCCTCCACTTT. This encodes CASSLRQGGNSPLHF.

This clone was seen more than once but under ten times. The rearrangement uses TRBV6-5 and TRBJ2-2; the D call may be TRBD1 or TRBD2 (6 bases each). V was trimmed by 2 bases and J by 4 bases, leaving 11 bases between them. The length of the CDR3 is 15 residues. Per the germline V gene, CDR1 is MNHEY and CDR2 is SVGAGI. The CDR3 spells CASSYGGPTTGELFF. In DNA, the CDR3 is TGTGCCAGCAGTTACGGGGGGCCCACCACCGGGGAGCTGTTTTTT.

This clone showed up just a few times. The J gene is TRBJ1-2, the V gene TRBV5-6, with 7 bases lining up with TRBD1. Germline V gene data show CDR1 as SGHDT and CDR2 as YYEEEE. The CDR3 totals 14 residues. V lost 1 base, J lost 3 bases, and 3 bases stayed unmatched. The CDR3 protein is CASSLTGADYGYTF. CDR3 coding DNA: TGTGCCAGCAGCTTGACAGGGGCGGACTATGGCTACACCTTC. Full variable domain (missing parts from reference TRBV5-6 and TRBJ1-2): DAGVTQSPTHLIKTRGQQVTLRCSPKSGHDTVSWYQQALGQGPQFIFQYYEEEERQRGNFPDRFSGHQFPNYSSELNVNALLLGDSALYLCASSLTGADYGYTFGSGTRLTVV.

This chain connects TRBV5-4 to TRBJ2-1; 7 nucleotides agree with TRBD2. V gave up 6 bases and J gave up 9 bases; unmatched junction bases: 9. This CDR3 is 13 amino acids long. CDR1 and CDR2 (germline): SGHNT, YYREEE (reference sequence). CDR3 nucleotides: TGTGCCAGCACCCGTTTGTCTAGCGGTGAGCAGTTCTTC. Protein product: CASTRLSSGEQFF.

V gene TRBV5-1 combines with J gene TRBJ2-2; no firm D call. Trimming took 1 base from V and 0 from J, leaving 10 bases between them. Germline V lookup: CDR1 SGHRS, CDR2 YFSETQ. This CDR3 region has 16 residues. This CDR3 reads CASSLFLAANTGELFF. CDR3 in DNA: TGCGCCAGCAGCTTGTTTCTGGCGGCGAACACCGGGGAGCTGTTTTTT.

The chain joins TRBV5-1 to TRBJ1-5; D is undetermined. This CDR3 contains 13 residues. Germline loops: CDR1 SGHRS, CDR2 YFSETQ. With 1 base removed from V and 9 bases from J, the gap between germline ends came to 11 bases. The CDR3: CASSLTPSGPQHF. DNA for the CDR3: TGCGCCAGCAGCTTGACACCCTCAGGGCCCCAGCATTTT.

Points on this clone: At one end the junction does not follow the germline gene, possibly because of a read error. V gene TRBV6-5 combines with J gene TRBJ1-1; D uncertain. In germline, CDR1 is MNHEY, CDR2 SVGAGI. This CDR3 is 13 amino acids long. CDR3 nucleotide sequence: TGTGCCATCAGTGACCAGAGCGGCACTGAAGCTTTCTTT. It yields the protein CAISDQSGTEAFF.

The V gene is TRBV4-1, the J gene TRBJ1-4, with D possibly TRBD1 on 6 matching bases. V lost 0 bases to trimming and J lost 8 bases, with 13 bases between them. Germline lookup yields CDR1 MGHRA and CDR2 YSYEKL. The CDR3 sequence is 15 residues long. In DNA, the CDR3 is TGCGCCAGCAGCCAAGAATGGCTACAGGGAGAAAAACTGTTTTTT. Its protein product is CASSQEWLQGEKLFF.

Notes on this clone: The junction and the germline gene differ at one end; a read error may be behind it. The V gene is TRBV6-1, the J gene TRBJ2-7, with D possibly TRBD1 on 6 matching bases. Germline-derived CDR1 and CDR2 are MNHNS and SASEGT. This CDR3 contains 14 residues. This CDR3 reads CASSEGTRNYEQYF. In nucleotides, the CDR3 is TGTGCCAGCAGCGAAGGGACAAGAAACTACGAGCAGTACTTC.

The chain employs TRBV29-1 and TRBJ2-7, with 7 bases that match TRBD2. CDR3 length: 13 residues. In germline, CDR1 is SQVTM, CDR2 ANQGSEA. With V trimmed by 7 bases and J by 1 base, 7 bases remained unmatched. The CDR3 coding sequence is TGCAGCGCCGGACTAGGAGGATCCTACGAGCAGTACTTC. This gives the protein CSAGLGGSYEQYF.

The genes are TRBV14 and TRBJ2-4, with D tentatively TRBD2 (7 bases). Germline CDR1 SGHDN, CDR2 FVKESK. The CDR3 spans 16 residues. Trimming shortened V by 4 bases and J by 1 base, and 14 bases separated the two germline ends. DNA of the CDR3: TGTGCCAGCAGCCCCACTAAGGGGGGGGCCAAAAACATTCAGTACTTC. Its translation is CASSPTKGGAKNIQYF.

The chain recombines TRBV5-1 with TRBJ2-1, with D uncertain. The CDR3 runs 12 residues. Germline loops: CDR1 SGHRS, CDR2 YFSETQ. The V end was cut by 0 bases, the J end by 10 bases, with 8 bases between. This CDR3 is CASSLAGGEQFF. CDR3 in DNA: TGCGCCAGCAGCTTGGCCGGTGGGGAGCAGTTCTTC.

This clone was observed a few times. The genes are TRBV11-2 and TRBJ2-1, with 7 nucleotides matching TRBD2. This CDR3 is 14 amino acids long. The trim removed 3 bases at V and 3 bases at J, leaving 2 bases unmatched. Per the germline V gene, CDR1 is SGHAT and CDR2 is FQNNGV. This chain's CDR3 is CASSFTGGYNEQFF. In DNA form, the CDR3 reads TGTGCCAGCAGCTTCACGGGGGGCTACAATGAGCAGTTCTTC.

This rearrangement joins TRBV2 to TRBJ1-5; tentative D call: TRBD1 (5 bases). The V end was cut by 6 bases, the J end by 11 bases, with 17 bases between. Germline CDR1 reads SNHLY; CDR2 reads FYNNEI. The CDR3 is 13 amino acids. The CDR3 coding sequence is TGTGCCAGCAGCACGGACAATGGGCGTTCCCAGCATTTT. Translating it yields CASSTDNGRSQHF. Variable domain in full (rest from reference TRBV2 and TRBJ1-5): EPEVTQTPSHQVTQMGQEVILRCVPISNHLYFYWYRQILGQKVEFLVSFYNNEISEKSEIFDDQFSVERPDGSNFTLKIRSTKLEDSAMYFCASSTDNGRSQHFGDGTRLSIL.

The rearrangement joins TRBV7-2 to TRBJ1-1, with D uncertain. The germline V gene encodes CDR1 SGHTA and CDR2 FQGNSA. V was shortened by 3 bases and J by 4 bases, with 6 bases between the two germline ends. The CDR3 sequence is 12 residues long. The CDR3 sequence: CASSFDGTEAFF. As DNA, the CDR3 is TGTGCCAGCAGCTTTGATGGCACTGAAGCTTTCTTT.

The CDR3 loop reads CASSRTGDTQYF. CDR3 sequence (DNA): TGTGCCAGCAGTCGGACGGGAGATACGCAGTATTTT. The chain is built from TRBV11-2 and TRBJ2-3, with D hard to call. V dropped 6 bases and J dropped 5 bases, with 9 bases sitting between them. The CDR3 spans 12 residues. Germline CDR1 is SGHAT and CDR2 is FQNNGV. Complete variable domain (other parts from reference TRBV11-2 and TRBJ2-3): EAGVAQSPRYKIIEKRQSVAFWCNPISGHATLYWYQQILGQGPKLLIQFQNNGVVDDSQLPKDRFSAERLKGVDSTLKIQPAKLEDSAVYLCASSRTGDTQYFGPGTRLTVL.

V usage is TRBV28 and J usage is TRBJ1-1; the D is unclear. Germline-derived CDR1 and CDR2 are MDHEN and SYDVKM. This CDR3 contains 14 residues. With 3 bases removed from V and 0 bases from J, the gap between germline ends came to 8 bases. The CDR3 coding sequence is TGTGCCAGCAGTTTTGCGGGGATGAACACTGAAGCTTTCTTT. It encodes CASSFAGMNTEAFF. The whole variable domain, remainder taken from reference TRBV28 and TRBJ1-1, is DVKVTQSSRYLVKRTGEKVFLECVQDMDHENMFWYRQDPGLGLRLIYFSYDVKMKEKGDIPEGYSVSREKKERFSLILESASTNQTSMYLCASSFAGMNTEAFFGQGTRLTVV.

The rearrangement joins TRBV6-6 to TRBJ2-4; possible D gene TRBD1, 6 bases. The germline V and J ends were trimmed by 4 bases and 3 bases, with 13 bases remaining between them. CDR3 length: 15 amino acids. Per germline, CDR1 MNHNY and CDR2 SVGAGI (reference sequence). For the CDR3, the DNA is TGTGCCAGCAGTTCACAGGGCCGGGACAAAAACATTCAGTACTTC. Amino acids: CASSSQGRDKNIQYF.

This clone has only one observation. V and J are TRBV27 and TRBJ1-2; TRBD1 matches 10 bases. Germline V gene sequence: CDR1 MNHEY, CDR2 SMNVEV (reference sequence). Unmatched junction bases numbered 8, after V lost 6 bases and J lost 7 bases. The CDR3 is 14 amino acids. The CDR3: CASSLDRGPSGYTF. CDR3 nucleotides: TGTGCCAGCAGCTTAGACAGGGGGCCGTCTGGCTACACCTTC.

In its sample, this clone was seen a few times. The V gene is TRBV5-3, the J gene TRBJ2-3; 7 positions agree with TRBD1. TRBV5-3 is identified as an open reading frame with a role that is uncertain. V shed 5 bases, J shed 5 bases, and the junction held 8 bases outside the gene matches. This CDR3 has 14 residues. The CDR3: CARRTKGALDTQYF. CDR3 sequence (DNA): TGTGCCAGAAGGACGAAGGGGGCCCTAGATACGCAGTATTTT.

CDR3 residues: CASRQTEYNEQFF. Written as DNA, the CDR3 is TGCGCCAGCAGGCAGACAGAATACAATGAGCAGTTCTTC. The rearrangement links TRBV5-1 to TRBJ2-1, with TRBD1 as a possible D gene (5 bases). The CDR3 contains 13 residues. V was clipped by 5 bases and J by 4 bases, with 10 bases between them. Looked up from germline, CDR1 is SGHRS and CDR2 is YFSETQ. The full variable domain, completed using reference TRBV5-1 and TRBJ2-1, is KAGVTQTPRYLIKTRGQQVTLSCSPISGHRSVSWYQQTPGQGLQFLFEYFSETQRNKGNFPGRFSGRQFSNSRSEMNVSTLELGDSALYLCASRQTEYNEQFFGPGTRLTVL.

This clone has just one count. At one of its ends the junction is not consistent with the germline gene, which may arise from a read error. The CDR3 protein is CASRQALAGDNEQFF. The DNA for the CDR3 is TGCGCCAGCAGGCAAGCGCTAGCGGGGGACAATGAGCAGTTCTTC. This chain links TRBV4-1 with TRBJ2-1; TRBD2 matches at 10 bases. The germline V gene encodes CDR1 MGHRA and CDR2 YSYEKL. This CDR3 contains 15 residues.

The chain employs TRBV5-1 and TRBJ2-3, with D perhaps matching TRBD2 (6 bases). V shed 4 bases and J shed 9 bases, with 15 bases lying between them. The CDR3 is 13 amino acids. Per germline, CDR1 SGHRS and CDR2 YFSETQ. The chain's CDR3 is CASSRDSLRTQYF. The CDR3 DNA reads TGCGCCAGCAGCAGGGACTCCTTAAGGACGCAGTATTTT.